This is a list of T cell receptor beta chains from one sample in a study of sequential checkpoint blockade in melanoma. TCRdb's table, derived via immunoSEQ multiplex PCR, lists solely in-frame clones and lacks some. The data show more than 5,500 clones, 21% seen once. The sample in question was tumor tissue (inferred from file names), obtained from a patient given nivolumab and ipilimumab in sequence. These receptors were collected from a human donor with melanoma. The CDR3 runs from the conserved cysteine through the conserved F or W.

CDR3: CASSLVSVFSYNEQFF
V: TRBV11-3

CDR3: CSVGGESTGAQDTQYF
V: TRBV29-1

CDR3: CASSLDQLRTGELFF
V: TRBV5-1

CDR3: CAWGLAGGPGNTIYF
V: TRBV30

CDR3: CASSPRGDAGNTIYF
V: TRBV10-2

CDR3: CASGLIPDGQADQETQYF
V: TRBV12-5

CDR3: CASSKVRGDTGELFF
V: TRBV19

CDR3: CASSQNVGMRVNTGELFF
V: TRBV6-8

CDR3: CATSRIGTVQETQYF
V: TRBV15

CDR3: CASSVGWQATNSPLHF
V: TRBV6-8

CDR3: CASSQRQGNYGYTF
V: TRBV18

CDR3: CASSFDSGGTHSYNEQFF
V: TRBV11-3

CDR3: CASSEEGQGSDEQYF
V: TRBV9

CDR3: CASSEYGQANYGYTF
V: TRBV6-8

CDR3: CASSLDTGWGNTIYF
V: TRBV11-3

CDR3: CASSYDFGPREQFF
V: TRBV6-8

CDR3: CASSSGQAGQETQYF
V: TRBV11-3

CDR3: CASNVWVWAVRTDTQYF
V: TRBV6-8

CDR3: CASSSRERNGYTF
V: TRBV6-8

CDR3: CASSEWWGDTQYF
V: TRBV25-1

CDR3: CASSPGLAGGLIGEQYF
V: TRBV18

CDR3: CASRSDVTGTMRETQYF
V: TRBV11-3